The 5 T cell receptor beta chains in this list originate from one sample, sequenced in a study of identical twins (dated by TCRdb to the mid-2010s). To prepare the library, 5' RACE was applied. TCRdb names Illumina HiSeq 2000 as the instrument used. TCRdb ran its own pipeline on the public reads, namely fastp trimming at Q25 and MiXCR clone calling, and kept in-frame beta chains. Rows with one shared CDR3 protein collapse into an entry with the most common genes and DNA. This sample gives about 660,000 distinct CDR3 sequences in total; about 9.4% of them show up just once. The ten largest clones take up roughly 0.97% of the sample. The same specimen was also included in a second study, on yellow fever vaccine responses in identical twins.

Sequenced material: PBMCs. These TCRs come from a woman under 30 in good health.

In this sample, this clonotype turned up a few times. This chain joins TRBV6-2 or TRBV6-3 and TRBJ2-2; 7 bases map to TRBD1. This CDR3 has 16 amino acids. V was clipped by 0 bases and J by 3 bases; unmatched bases: 4. The germline CDR1 and CDR2 sequences are MNHEY and SVGEGT. DNA of the CDR3: TGTGCCAGCAGTTACTCGACAGGGTGGGACACCGGGGAGCTGTTTTTT. It codes for CASSYSTGWDTGELFF.

In the case of this clonotype: With a much larger clone just one base away, this may be a read error. The chain carries TRBV6-2 or TRBV6-3 and TRBJ2-1; D remains unclear. V was cut by 6 bases and J by 6 bases, with 6 bases left in between. Looked up from germline, CDR1 is MNHEY and CDR2 is SVGEGT. The CDR3 spans 11 residues. The CDR3 is CASRDPNEQFF. CDR3 coding DNA: TGTGCCAGCAGAGACCCCAATGAGCAGTTCTTC.

This clonotype was detected a few times. V gene TRBV10-2 combines with J gene TRBJ2-7; the match to TRBD1 covers 8 bases. V dropped 8 bases and J dropped 3; count of bases not matched to a gene: 9. Germline V lookup: CDR1 WSHSY, CDR2 SAAADI. The CDR3 sequence is 14 residues long. CDR3 coding DNA: TGCGCCAGCCTGGTTCCCGACAGGGGCTACGAGCAGTACTTC. This codes for CASLVPDRGYEQYF.

This clonotype was detected many times. The genes are TRBV12-3 or TRBV12-4 and TRBJ1-2, with TRBD1 as a possible D gene (6 bases). The length of the CDR3 is 15 residues. V was pared by 5 bases and J by 8 bases, with 21 bases between. In DNA form, the CDR3 reads TGTGCCAGCAGTCCGGTCGGGACACCGGGGGGCGGCTACACCTTC. As protein: CASSPVGTPGGGYTF.

V gene TRBV28 combines with J gene TRBJ2-2, with 10 positions matching TRBD2. CDR3 size: 19 residues. After removal of 3 bases from V and 6 bases from J, the junction contained 16 bases not matched to a gene. Germline values: CDR1 MDHEN, CDR2 SYDVKM. The CDR3 DNA reads TGTGCCAGCAGTTTTACGCTGGCCCGGGCTAGCGGGAGTCCCGGGGAGCTGTTTTTT. Amino acids: CASSFTLARASGSPGELFF.